The 30 T cell receptor beta chains given below trace back to one sample, sequenced in a study of breast tumors, draining lymph nodes, adjacent tissues. In TCRdb, the multiplex PCR reads were re-called with MiXCR into one record per CDR3 protein. This sample has approximately 63,000 distinct CDR3 sequences, with around three fifths found just once. The specimen sequenced was breast tumor tissue. The receptors originated from a female donor with breast cancer. Some clones in this sample may be carry-over from other donors' samples.

A remark on this clonotype: Sequence at one end of the junction differs from germline and may be a read error. This chain uses TRBV10-3 with TRBJ2-3; TRBD2 matches 12 bases. Germline CDR1 ENHRY, CDR2 SYGVKD. This CDR3 has 18 residues. The CDR3 DNA sequence: TGTGCCATCGCGTTTCGGCTAGCGGGAGGGTATAGCACAGATGCGCAGTATTTT. This translates into CAIAFRLAGGYSTDAQYF.

This clonotype occurred many times. The rearrangement joins TRBV18 to TRBJ2-2, with D tentatively TRBD1 (5 bases). The germline CDR1 and CDR2 sequences are KGHSH and LQKENI. CDR3 size: 15 residues. V lost 2 bases and J 0 bases, leaving 7 bases between the germline ends. CDR3 residues: CASSPARANTGELFF. Written as DNA, the CDR3 is TGTGCCAGCTCACCAGCCAGGGCGAACACCGGGGAGCTGTTTTTT.

With respect to this clonotype: A junction end diverges from the germline sequence, so it may reflect a read error. CDR3 sequence: CASSQSPGGTYEQCF. Here the CDR3 DNA reads TGTGCCAGCAGTCAGTCCCCGGGCGGGACTTACGAGCAGTGCTTC. The chain couples TRBV12-3 or TRBV12-4 to TRBJ2-7, with D possibly being TRBD2 (6 bases). This CDR3 has 15 amino acids.

This clonotype has just one count. The rearrangement joins TRBV2 to TRBJ1-2, with 7 bases fitting TRBD1. This CDR3 is 13 amino acids long. CDR1 and CDR2 (germline): SNHLY, FYNNEI. The J segment lost 8 bases and the V segment lost 4 bases, leaving 7 bases of the junction unmatched. The CDR3 DNA reads TGTGCCAGCAGTGCGACAGGGTGGAGGGGCTACACCTTC. Translated, it gives CASSATGWRGYTF. Using reference TRBV2 and TRBJ1-2 for the parts outside the CDR3, the full variable domain is EPEVTQTPSHQVTQMGQEVILRCVPISNHLYFYWYRQILGQKVEFLVSFYNNEISEKSEIFDDQFSVERPDGSNFTLKIRSTKLEDSAMYFCASSATGWRGYTFGSGTRLTVV.

This chain connects TRBV12-3 or TRBV12-4 to TRBJ1-6; D gene unclear. Trimming pared 7 bases from V and 9 bases from J, leaving 10 bases between. This CDR3 comprises 12 residues. CDR3 DNA: TGTGCCAGCACCCGCATTGGTTCACCCCTCCACTTT. It encodes CASTRIGSPLHF.

This clonotype appeared many times. The CDR3 DNA sequence: TGTGCCAGCAGCCCACTAGCGGGGGGCACAGATACGCAGTATTTT. Its protein is CASSPLAGGTDTQYF. The chain carries TRBV5-6 and TRBJ2-3; 11 positions match TRBD2. This CDR3 comprises 15 residues. Germline-derived CDR1 and CDR2 are SGHDT and YYEEEE. The V and J ends lost 4 bases and 1 base, in that order; junction bases with no gene match: 2.

This chain links TRBV4-1 with TRBJ2-5; D possibly corresponds to TRBD1 (6 bases). V lost 0 bases, J lost 2 bases, and 13 bases lay in between. CDR1 and CDR2 (germline): MGHRA, YSYEKL. CDR3 length: 16 amino acids. The CDR3 DNA is TGCGCCAGCAGCCAAGATCCACCGGGACAACAAGAGACCCAGTACTTC. Translated, it gives CASSQDPPGQQETQYF.

J is TRBJ2-7 and V is TRBV7-8; 8 nucleotides align to TRBD1. Germline V gives CDR1 SGHVS, CDR2 FQNEAQ. The CDR3 runs to 13 residues. J gave up 7 bases and V 5 bases, and 7 bases lay outside the gene matches. This CDR3 reads CASSRTGKGEQYF. DNA of the CDR3: TGTGCCAGCAGCCGGACAGGGAAGGGGGAGCAGTACTTC. The full variable domain, its missing parts supplied by reference TRBV7-8 and TRBJ2-7, is GAGVSQSPRYKVAKRGQDVALRCDPISGHVSLFWYQQALGQGPEFLTYFQNEAQLDKSGLPSDRFFAERPEGSVSTLKIQRTQQEDSAVYLCASSRTGKGEQYFGPGTRLTVT.

Concerning this clonotype: A read error may account for a junction end that differs from germline. The chain has TRBV7-7 and TRBJ2-2; TRBD1 is a possible D gene (6 bases). The CDR3 totals 12 residues. Germline assignment: CDR1 SSHAT and CDR2 FNYEAQ (reference sequence). CDR3 DNA: TGTGCTAGCAGCATAGGGACAGGGGAGCTGTTTTTT. This codes for CASSIGTGELFF. Full variable domain (missing parts from reference TRBV7-7 and TRBJ2-2): GAGVSQSPRYKVTKRGQDVTLRCDPISSHATLYWYQQALGQGPEFLTYFNYEAQPDKSGLPSDRFSAERPEGSISTLTIQRTEQRDSAMYRCASSIGTGELFFGEGSRLTVL.

This sequence joins TRBV10-2 and TRBJ1-5; D is unresolved. The CDR3 is 14 amino acids. Trimming took 2 bases from V and 0 from J, leaving 5 bases between them. CDR1 and CDR2 from the germline V gene are WSHSY and SAAADI. The chain's CDR3 is CASSEQISNQPQHF. The CDR3 DNA reads TGCGCCAGCAGTGAGCAGATTAGCAATCAGCCCCAGCATTTT.

The chain carries TRBV6-6 and TRBJ2-7, with 9 bases aligning to TRBD2. The CDR3 length is 15 residues. Germline V gene data show CDR1 as MNHNY and CDR2 as SVGAGI (reference sequence). The trim removed 7 bases at V and 3 bases at J, leaving 10 bases unmatched. The CDR3 region is CASMAGLAGFYEQYF. The CDR3 nucleotides are TGTGCCAGCATGGCTGGGCTAGCGGGGTTCTACGAGCAGTACTTC.

Written as DNA, the CDR3 is TGTGCCACCAGTGGAGGCGGACTAGCCAATGAGCAGTTCTTC. Amino acid sequence: CATSGGGLANEQFF. The rearrangement links TRBV24-1 to TRBJ2-1; 8 bases line up with TRBD2. Germline assignment: CDR1 KGHDR and CDR2 SFDVKD. V lost 5 bases, J lost 6 bases, and 5 bases stayed unmatched. This CDR3 region has 14 residues.

In the case of this clonotype: With a much larger clone just one base away, this may be a read error. This chain links TRBV6-2 or TRBV6-3 with TRBJ2-1; D gene uncertain. The germline gives CDR1 MNHEY, CDR2 SVGEGT. This CDR3 region has 13 residues. The DNA for the CDR3 is TGTGCCAGCGGTTACTCGGATAGGAATGAGCAGTTCTTC. This sequence encodes CASGYSDRNEQFF.

The table lists this clonotype with many counts. The chain couples TRBV18 to TRBJ2-5; 7 nucleotides match TRBD2. J lost 6 bases, V lost 3 bases, and 7 bases had no gene match. The CDR3 runs 14 residues. Looked up from germline, CDR1 is KGHSH and CDR2 is LQKENI. The CDR3 protein is CASSPGTTFQTQYF. The CDR3 DNA sequence: TGTGCCAGCTCACCCGGGACTACTTTCCAGACCCAGTACTTC.

V usage is TRBV7-8 and J usage is TRBJ1-6; no definite D call. The CDR3 covers 13 residues. The V and J ends lost 7 bases and 7 bases respectively, with 11 bases between them. Germline CDR1 is SGHVS and CDR2 is FQNEAQ. The DNA of the CDR3 is TGTGCCAGCAATGAGGCTCTCAATTCACCCCTCCACTTT. Protein product: CASNEALNSPLHF.

This clonotype showed up many times. In DNA form, the CDR3 reads TGTGCCAGCAGAACTAGCAGGAACACCGGGGAGCTGTTTTTT. This sequence encodes CASRTSRNTGELFF. The gene calls are TRBV2 and TRBJ2-2; D is perhaps TRBD2 (6 bases). Trimming stripped 6 bases from V and 1 base from J, with 9 bases between. This CDR3 is built from 14 residues. CDR1 is SNHLY, CDR2 FYNNEI, per germline.

This clonotype was counted a few times. As the CDR3 is not closed by the conserved phenylalanine or tryptophan, this likely results from a read error. The V call is TRBV10-3, the J call TRBJ2-7; 10 nucleotides match TRBD1. In germline, CDR1 is ENHRY, CDR2 SYGVKD. The CDR3 runs to 14 residues. Losses at the gene ends were 2 bases for V and 6 bases for J; bases not matched to a gene: 4. In nucleotides, the CDR3 is TGTGCCATCAGTGAGAAGGGACAGGGGTGCGAGCAGTACCTC. Its translation: CAISEKGQGCEQYL.

V usage is TRBV20-1 and J usage is TRBJ1-5, with a weak D call TRBD1 (6 bases). Trimming pared 2 bases from V and 5 bases from J, leaving 16 bases between. Germline V gene data show CDR1 as DFQATT and CDR2 as SNEGSKA (reference sequence). CDR3 length: 15 amino acids. CDR3 amino acids: CSARSPDRLDQPQHF. CDR3 nucleotide sequence: TGCAGTGCTAGAAGTCCGGACAGACTAGATCAGCCCCAGCATTTT.

Details on this clonotype: A junction boundary mismatches the germline segment, possibly from a read error. The rearrangement links TRBV5-8 to TRBJ2-7; the D gene is possibly TRBD1 (7 bases). The germline V gene has CDR1 SGHTS and CDR2 YDEGEE. The CDR3 extends over 13 amino acids. The CDR3 is CASSRQGTSPGYF. The CDR3 DNA is TGCGCCAGCAGCCGACAGGGCACTAGCCCGGGGTACTTC.

In this sample, this clonotype turned up a few times. V and J are TRBV7-9 and TRBJ1-6; D gene unclear. V dropped 6 bases and J dropped 10 bases, with 19 bases sitting between them. Germline-derived CDR1 and CDR2 are SEHNR and FQNEAQ (reference sequence). The CDR3 extends over 15 amino acids. The CDR3 reads CASSAGWVKESPLHF. The CDR3 region has the DNA TGTGCCAGCAGTGCGGGGTGGGTGAAGGAATCACCCCTCCACTTT. The full variable domain, rest sourced from reference TRBV7-9 and TRBJ1-6, is DTGVSQNPRHKITKRGQNVTFRCDPISEHNRLYWYRQTLGQGPEFLTYFQNEAQLEKSRLLSDRFSAERPKGSFSTLEIQRTEQGDSAMYLCASSAGWVKESPLHFGNGTRLTVT.

This clonotype appeared once. The V call is TRBV24-1, the J call TRBJ2-1; possible D gene TRBD1, 6 bases. V was shortened by 2 bases and J by 7 bases, with 8 bases between the two germline ends. In germline, CDR1 is KGHDR, CDR2 SFDVKD. The CDR3 is 13 amino acids. This CDR3 is CATSDWGQNEQFF. As DNA, the CDR3 is TGTGCCACCAGTGATTGGGGACAAAATGAGCAGTTCTTC.

The rearrangement uses TRBV3-1 and TRBJ1-2; 9 nucleotides match TRBD1. The CDR3 is made up of 14 amino acids. Germline V gene lookup returns CDR1 LGHDT and CDR2 YNNKEL (reference sequence). J gave up 8 bases and V 6 bases, and 10 bases lay outside the gene matches. CDR3 DNA: TGTGCCAGCAGTAAAACAGGGGGCGCGGGCGGCTACACCTTC. Translated: CASSKTGGAGGYTF.

This clonotype was recorded many times. CDR3 residues: CASSFRNSPLHF. DNA for the CDR3: TGTGCCAGCAGCTTTCGAAATTCACCCCTCCACTTT. This chain connects TRBV7-2 to TRBJ1-6; D not certain. CDR3 length equals 12 residues. Per the germline V gene, CDR1 is SGHTA and CDR2 is FQGNSA. Trimming cost V 3 bases and J 7 bases, with 4 bases left between them.

The rearrangement uses TRBV7-3 and TRBJ2-2; 8 nucleotides match TRBD2. J was trimmed by 2 bases and V by 5 bases; bases with no gene match: 16. In germline, CDR1 is SGHTA, CDR2 FQGTGA. The CDR3 loop spans 19 amino acids. CDR3 sequence (DNA): TGTGCCAGCAGCCAAGGGGGGCAGGGACTAGGCCTTAACACCGGGGAGCTGTTTTTT. Protein product: CASSQGGQGLGLNTGELFF.

The chain uses TRBV15 and TRBJ2-5; TRBD2 aligns across 10 bases. Germline assignment: CDR1 LNHNV and CDR2 YYDKDF (reference sequence). Trimming took 2 bases from V and 5 from J; bases not matched to a gene: 11. There are 17 residues in the CDR3. CDR3 sequence: CATSRTRLAGGQETQYF. The CDR3 DNA sequence: TGTGCCACCAGCAGAACCCGACTAGCGGGCGGCCAGGAGACCCAGTACTTC. Together with reference TRBV15 and TRBJ2-5, the CDR3 gives the full variable domain: DAMVIQNPRYQVTQFGKPVTLSCSQTLNHNVMYWYQQKSSQAPKLLFHYYDKDFNNEADTPDNFQSRRPNTSFCFLDIRSPGLGDTAMYLCATSRTRLAGGQETQYFGPGTRLLVL.

CDR3 DNA: TGTGCCAGCAGCTTCGACAGGGAGGATGAAAAACTGTTTTTT. The encoded protein is CASSFDREDEKLFF. The V call is TRBV7-6, the J call TRBJ1-4, with 7 bases identical to TRBD1. This CDR3 contains 14 residues. V lost 3 bases and J lost 6; bases outside the gene matches: 4. Germline V gene lookup returns CDR1 SGHVS and CDR2 FNYEAQ.

This chain joins TRBV19 and TRBJ1-3, with D perhaps matching TRBD1 (5 bases). This CDR3 region has 16 residues. The germline V gene has CDR1 LNHDA and CDR2 SQIVND (reference sequence). Trimming left V 5 bases short and J 4 bases short, with 18 bases between. The CDR3 spells CASSPGLAGLGNTIYF. The CDR3 nucleotides read TGTGCCAGTAGTCCGGGACTAGCGGGATTGGGAAACACCATATATTTT. Full variable domain (rest looked up from reference TRBV19 and TRBJ1-3): DGGITQSPKYLFRKEGQNVTLSCEQNLNHDAMYWYRQDPGQGLRLIYYSQIVNDFQKGDIAEGYSVSREKKESFPLTVTSAQKNPTAFYLCASSPGLAGLGNTIYFGEGSWLTVV.

This clonotype was counted ten times or more. This sequence joins TRBV11-3 and TRBJ2-2; the D is unclear. The V end lost 2 bases, the J end lost 6 bases, and 10 bases lay between the germline ends. Germline V gene data show CDR1 as SGHNT and CDR2 as YENEEA. The CDR3 is 14 amino acids. As DNA, the CDR3 is TGTGCCAGCAGCTTAAAACCTCAATCCGGGGAGCTGTTTTTT. It codes for CASSLKPQSGELFF.

This clonotype was counted at least ten times. The V and J genes are TRBV6-2 or TRBV6-3 and TRBJ2-3, with a tentative D call TRBD2 (5 bases). Per germline, CDR1 MNHEY and CDR2 SVGEGT. V was shortened by 6 bases and J by 0 bases, with 16 bases between the two germline ends. The CDR3 has 16 amino acids. The chain's CDR3 is CASSRHRRTSTDTQYF. The CDR3 DNA reads as TGTGCCAGCAGCCGACACCGCCGGACTAGCACAGATACGCAGTATTTT.

This clonotype was detected only once. This chain joins TRBV2 and TRBJ2-7, with 13 bases identical to TRBD2. Germline V gene sequence: CDR1 SNHLY, CDR2 FYNNEI. V trimming: 5 bases; J trimming: 5 bases; junction bases outside the gene matches: 6. CDR3 length: 15 amino acids. The CDR3 loop reads CASSTGLAGVHEQYF. CDR3 nucleotides: TGTGCCAGCAGTACTGGACTAGCGGGAGTACACGAGCAGTACTTC.